The 3 T cell receptor beta chains reported below all come from one sample, sequenced in a study of blood T cell repertoires in COVID-19. Using immunoSEQ multiplex PCR, the repertoire was profiled, and TCRdb retains in-frame clones only, with some absent. Among 210,000 or so clones listed, more than 70% were seen once. Sequencing was carried out using PBMCs or T cells enriched from blood (not recorded which). All receptors derive from a man between 25 and 39 years old with acute COVID-19.

The genes are TRBV3-1 (or the pseudogene TRBV3-2) and TRBJ1-5, with TRBD1 as a possible D gene (6 bases). V shed 1 base and J shed 5 bases, with 15 bases lying between them. Germline V gene lookup returns CDR1 LGHDT and CDR2 YNNKEL (reference sequence). This CDR3 has 16 residues. Here the CDR3 DNA reads TGTGCCAGCAGCCAAGGTACCGGGACATTCTATCAGCCCCAGCATTTT. It encodes CASSQGTGTFYQPQHF.

This rearrangement joins TRBV20-1 to TRBJ2-1, with D possibly matching TRBD2 (5 bases). CDR1 is DFQATT, CDR2 SNEGSKA, per germline (reference sequence). Trimming left V 3 bases short and J 10 bases short, with 16 bases between. The CDR3 spans 13 residues. The CDR3 DNA reads as TGCAGTGCTAGTAAGGACTCCCCTAACGAGCAGTTCTTC. This gives the protein CSASKDSPNEQFF.

V is TRBV6-5 and J is TRBJ1-1; D possibly corresponds to TRBD1 (5 bases). Per germline, CDR1 MNHEY and CDR2 SVGAGI. CDR3 length equals 16 residues. The V end lost 2 bases, the J end lost 5 bases, and 18 bases lay between the germline ends. The CDR3 sequence: CASSYAVSTGGTEAFF. In DNA form, the CDR3 reads TGTGCCAGCAGTTACGCCGTCTCAACAGGTGGGACTGAAGCTTTCTTT.